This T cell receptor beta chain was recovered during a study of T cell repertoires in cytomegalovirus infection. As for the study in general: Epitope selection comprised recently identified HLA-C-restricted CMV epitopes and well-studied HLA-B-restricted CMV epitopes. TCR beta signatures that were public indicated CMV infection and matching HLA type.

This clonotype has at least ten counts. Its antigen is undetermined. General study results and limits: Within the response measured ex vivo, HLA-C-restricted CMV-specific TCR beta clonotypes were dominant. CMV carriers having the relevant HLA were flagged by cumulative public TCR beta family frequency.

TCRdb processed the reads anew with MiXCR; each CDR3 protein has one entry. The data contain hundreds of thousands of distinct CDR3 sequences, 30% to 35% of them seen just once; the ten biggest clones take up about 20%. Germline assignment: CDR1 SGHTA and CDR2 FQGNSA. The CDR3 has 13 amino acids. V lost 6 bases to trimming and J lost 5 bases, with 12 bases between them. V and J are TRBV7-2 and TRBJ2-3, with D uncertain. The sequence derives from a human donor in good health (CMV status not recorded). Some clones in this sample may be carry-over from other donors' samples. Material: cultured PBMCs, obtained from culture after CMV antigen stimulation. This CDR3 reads CASSFQLGDTQYF. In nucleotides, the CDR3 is TGTGCCAGCAGTTTTCAGTTGGGAGATACGCAGTATTTT.